The present entry profiles one T cell receptor (beta chain) with its context. In the authors' methods: A papillary thyroid cancer distant-metastasis classifier was built from CDR3 differences across clinicopathological groups. With MiXCR, TCRdb reprocessed the PCR reads. These V and J calls rely on TCRdb rather than the paper's analysis. The data show tens of thousands of clones, 20% seen once. These data are taken from a study of metastatic and nonmetastatic thyroid tumors. The entire patient cohort was treatment-naive prior to thyroid surgery. CDR1 DFQATT and CDR2 SNEGSKA come from the germline V gene (reference sequence). The CDR3 loop spans 13 amino acids. Trimming stripped 3 bases from V and 3 bases from J, with 6 bases between.

The TCR sequence derives from a female donor with papillary thyroid cancer or a benign thyroid nodule (not recorded which). Some clones in this sample may be carry-over from other donors' samples. The chain has TRBV20-1 and TRBJ1-6, with unresolved D. The sample was blood. The DNA of the CDR3 is TGCAGTGCTAGGGCCAACTATAATTCACCCCTCCACTTT. This gives the protein CSARANYNSPLHF.